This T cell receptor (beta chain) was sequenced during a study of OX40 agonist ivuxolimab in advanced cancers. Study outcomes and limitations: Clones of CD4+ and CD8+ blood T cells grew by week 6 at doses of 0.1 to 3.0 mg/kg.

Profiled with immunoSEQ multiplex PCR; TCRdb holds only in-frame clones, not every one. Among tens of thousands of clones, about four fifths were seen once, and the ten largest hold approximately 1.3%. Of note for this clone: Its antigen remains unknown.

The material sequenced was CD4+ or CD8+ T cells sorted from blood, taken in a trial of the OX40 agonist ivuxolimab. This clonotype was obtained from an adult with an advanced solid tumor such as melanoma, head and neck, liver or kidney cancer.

The CDR3 here is CASSIDRAGPQETQYF. The CDR3, as DNA: TGTGCCAGTAGTATAGATCGCGCGGGGCCCCAAGAGACCCAGTACTTC. The V and J genes are TRBV19 and TRBJ2-5; D is perhaps TRBD2 (6 bases). The CDR3 sequence is 16 residues long. Germline assignment: CDR1 LNHDA and CDR2 SQIVND (reference sequence). Trimming removed 0 bases from V and 1 base from J, with 12 bases in between.